This record covers a single T cell receptor beta chain. Its antigen is as yet unknown. This entry comes from a study of shared clonotypes between healthy human individuals. Study results and limitations: Larger estimated richness was generally recorded for naive subsets relative to memory subsets.

Trimming cost V 7 bases and J 0 bases, with 19 bases left between them. The germline gives CDR1 MDHEN, CDR2 SYDVKM. CDR3 size: 16 residues. The authors split each subset's genomic DNA evenly across several immunoSEQ plates. TCRdb's table, derived via immunoSEQ multiplex PCR, lists solely in-frame clones and lacks some. The sample shows some 550,000 clones, less than 98% of them seen only once. The sequence was collected from a young woman in good health. The chain has TRBV28 and TRBJ2-7; TRBD2 might be the D (5 bases). The sample was naive CD4+ T cells sorted from blood. The subset is: CD45RA+ positively selected. The CDR3 sequence is CASMEVRGPPSYEQYF. The CDR3, as DNA: TGTGCCAGCATGGAGGTTCGAGGCCCTCCCTCCTACGAGCAGTACTTC.